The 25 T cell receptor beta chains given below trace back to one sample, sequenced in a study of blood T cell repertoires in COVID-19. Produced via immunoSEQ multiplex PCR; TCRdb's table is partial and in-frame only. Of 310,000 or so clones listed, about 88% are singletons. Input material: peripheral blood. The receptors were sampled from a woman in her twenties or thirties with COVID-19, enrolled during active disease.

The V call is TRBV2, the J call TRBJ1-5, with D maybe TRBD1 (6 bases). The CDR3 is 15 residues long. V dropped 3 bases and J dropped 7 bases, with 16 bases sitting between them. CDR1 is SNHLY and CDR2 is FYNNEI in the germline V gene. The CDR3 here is CASSDDLTGSQPQHF. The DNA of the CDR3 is TGTGCCAGCAGTGACGACCTAACAGGGAGCCAGCCCCAGCATTTT.

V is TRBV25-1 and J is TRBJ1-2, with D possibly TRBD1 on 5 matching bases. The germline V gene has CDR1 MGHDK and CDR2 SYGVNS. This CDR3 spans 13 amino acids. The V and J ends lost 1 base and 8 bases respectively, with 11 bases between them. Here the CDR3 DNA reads TGTGCCAGCAGTGAATCGGGGAGGGGAGGCTACACCTTC. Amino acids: CASSESGRGGYTF.

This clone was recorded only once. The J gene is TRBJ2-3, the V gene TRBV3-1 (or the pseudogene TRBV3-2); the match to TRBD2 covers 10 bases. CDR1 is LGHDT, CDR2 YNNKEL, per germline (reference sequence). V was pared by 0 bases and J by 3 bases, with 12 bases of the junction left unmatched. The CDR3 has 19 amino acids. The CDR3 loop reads CASSQDEAGGFGYTDTQYF. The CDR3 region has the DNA TGTGCCAGCAGCCAAGATGAAGCGGGAGGGTTTGGATATACAGATACGCAGTATTTT.

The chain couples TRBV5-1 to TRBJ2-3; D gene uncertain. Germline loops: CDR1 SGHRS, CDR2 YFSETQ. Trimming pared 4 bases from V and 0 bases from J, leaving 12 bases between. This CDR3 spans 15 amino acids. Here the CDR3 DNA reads TGCGCCAGCAGCCCATACTACTCTAGCACAGATACGCAGTATTTT. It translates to CASSPYYSSTDTQYF. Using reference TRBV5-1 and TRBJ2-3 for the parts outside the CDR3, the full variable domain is KAGVTQTPRYLIKTRGQQVTLSCSPISGHRSVSWYQQTPGQGLQFLFEYFSETQRNKGNFPGRFSGRQFSNSRSEMNVSTLELGDSALYLCASSPYYSSTDTQYFGPGTRLTVL.

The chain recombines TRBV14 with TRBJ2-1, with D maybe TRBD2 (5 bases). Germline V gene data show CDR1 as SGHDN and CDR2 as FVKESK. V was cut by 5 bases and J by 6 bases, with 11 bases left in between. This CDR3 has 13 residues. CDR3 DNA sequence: TGTGCCAGCAGCACTCTAGCAGTCAATGAGCAGTTCTTC. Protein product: CASSTLAVNEQFF.

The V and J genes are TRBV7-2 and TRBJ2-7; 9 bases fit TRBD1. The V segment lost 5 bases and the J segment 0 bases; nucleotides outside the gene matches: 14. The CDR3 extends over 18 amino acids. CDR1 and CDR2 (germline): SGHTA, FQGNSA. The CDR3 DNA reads TGTGCCAGCAGCCTAGGGGACAGGGAGTCCCTCACCTCCTACGAGCAGTACTTC. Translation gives CASSLGDRESLTSYEQYF.

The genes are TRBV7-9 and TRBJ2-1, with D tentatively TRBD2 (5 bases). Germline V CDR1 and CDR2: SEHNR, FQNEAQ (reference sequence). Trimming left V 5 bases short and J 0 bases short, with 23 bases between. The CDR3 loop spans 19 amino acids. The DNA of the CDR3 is TGTGCCAGCAGCCCGCTAAGGACGGGGTGGTCGAGCTCCTACAATGAGCAGTTCTTC. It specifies CASSPLRTGWSSSYNEQFF.

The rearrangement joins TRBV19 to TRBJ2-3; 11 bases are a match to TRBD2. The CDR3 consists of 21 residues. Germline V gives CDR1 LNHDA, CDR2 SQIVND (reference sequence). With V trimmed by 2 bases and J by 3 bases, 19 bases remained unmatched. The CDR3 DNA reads TGTGCCAGTAGTATACCAATAGGACGGCTAGCGGGAGGTCACCAGACAGATACGCAGTATTTT. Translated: CASSIPIGRLAGGHQTDTQYF. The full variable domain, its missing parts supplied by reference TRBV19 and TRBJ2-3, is DGGITQSPKYLFRKEGQNVTLSCEQNLNHDAMYWYRQDPGQGLRLIYYSQIVNDFQKGDIAEGYSVSREKKESFPLTVTSAQKNPTAFYLCASSIPIGRLAGGHQTDTQYFGPGTRLTVL.

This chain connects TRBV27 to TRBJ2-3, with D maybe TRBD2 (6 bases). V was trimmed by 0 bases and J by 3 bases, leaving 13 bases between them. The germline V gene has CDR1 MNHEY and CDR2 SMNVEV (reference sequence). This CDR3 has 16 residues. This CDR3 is CASSLSPGVRTDTQYF. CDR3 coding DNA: TGTGCCAGCAGTTTATCTCCGGGAGTGAGAACAGATACGCAGTATTTT.

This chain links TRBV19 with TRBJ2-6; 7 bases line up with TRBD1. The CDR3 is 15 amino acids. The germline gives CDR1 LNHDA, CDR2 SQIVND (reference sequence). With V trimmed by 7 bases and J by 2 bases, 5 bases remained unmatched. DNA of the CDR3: TGTGCCAGTAACCCCGACAGGGCTGGGGCCAACGTCCTGACTTTC. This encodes CASNPDRAGANVLTF.

The DNA of the CDR3 is TGTGCCAGCAGTGAAAGGAGGGCACGGCAGCCCCAGCATTTT. It is translated as CASSERRARQPQHF. The rearrangement joins TRBV6-1 to TRBJ1-5; D ambiguous. The CDR3 contains 14 residues. V lost 2 bases to trimming and J lost 7 bases, with 12 bases between them. Germline CDR1 MNHNS, CDR2 SASEGT.

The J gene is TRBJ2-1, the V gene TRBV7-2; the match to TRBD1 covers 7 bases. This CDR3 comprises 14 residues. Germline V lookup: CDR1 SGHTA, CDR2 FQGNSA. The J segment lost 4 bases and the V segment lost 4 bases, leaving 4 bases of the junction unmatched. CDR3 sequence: CASSWGTAYNEQFF. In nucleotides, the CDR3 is TGTGCCAGCAGCTGGGGGACAGCGTACAATGAGCAGTTCTTC.

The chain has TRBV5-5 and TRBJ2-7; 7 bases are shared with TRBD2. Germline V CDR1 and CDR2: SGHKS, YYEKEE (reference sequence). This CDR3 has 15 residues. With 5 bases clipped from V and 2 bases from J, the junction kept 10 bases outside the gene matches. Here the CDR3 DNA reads TGTGCCAGCAGTCCGAGGGGAGCGGGACCCTACGAGCAGTACTTC. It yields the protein CASSPRGAGPYEQYF.

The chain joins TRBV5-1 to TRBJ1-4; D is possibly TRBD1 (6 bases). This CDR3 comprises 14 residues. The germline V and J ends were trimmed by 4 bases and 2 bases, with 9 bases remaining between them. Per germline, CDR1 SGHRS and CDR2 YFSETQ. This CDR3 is CASSPDRTNEKLFF. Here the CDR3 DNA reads TGCGCCAGCAGCCCCGACAGGACTAATGAAAAACTGTTTTTT.

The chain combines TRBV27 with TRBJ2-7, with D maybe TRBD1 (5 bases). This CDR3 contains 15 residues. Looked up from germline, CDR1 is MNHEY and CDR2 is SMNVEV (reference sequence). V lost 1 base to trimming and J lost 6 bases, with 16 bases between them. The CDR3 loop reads CASSLFDRSGGEQYF. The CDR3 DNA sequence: TGTGCCAGCAGTTTATTCGACAGATCCGGCGGCGAGCAGTACTTC.

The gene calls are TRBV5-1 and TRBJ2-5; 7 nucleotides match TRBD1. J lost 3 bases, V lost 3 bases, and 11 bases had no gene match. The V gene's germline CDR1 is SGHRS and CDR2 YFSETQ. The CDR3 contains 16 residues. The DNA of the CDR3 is TGCGCCAGCAGCTCAAACCAGAATACAGGGGAAGAGACCCAGTACTTC. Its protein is CASSSNQNTGEETQYF.

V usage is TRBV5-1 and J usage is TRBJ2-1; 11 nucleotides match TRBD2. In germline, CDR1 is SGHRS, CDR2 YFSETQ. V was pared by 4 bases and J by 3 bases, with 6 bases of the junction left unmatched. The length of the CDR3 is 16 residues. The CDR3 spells CASSVLGLAGYNEQFF. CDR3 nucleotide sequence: TGCGCCAGCAGCGTACTAGGACTAGCGGGCTACAATGAGCAGTTCTTC.

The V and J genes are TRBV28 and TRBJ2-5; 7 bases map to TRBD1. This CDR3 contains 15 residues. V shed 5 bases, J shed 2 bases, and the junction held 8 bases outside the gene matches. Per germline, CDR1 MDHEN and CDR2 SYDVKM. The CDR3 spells CASSLRTGAQETQYF. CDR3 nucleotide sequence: TGTGCCAGCAGTCTGAGAACAGGGGCTCAAGAGACCCAGTACTTC.

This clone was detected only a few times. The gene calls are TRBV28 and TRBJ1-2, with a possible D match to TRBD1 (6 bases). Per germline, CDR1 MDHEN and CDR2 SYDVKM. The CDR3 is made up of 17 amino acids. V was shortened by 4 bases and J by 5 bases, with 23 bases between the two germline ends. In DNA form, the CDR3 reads TGTGCCAGCAGTTCCACCCGAGACAGGCGGACCCTTTATGGCTACACCTTC. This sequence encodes CASSSTRDRRTLYGYTF.

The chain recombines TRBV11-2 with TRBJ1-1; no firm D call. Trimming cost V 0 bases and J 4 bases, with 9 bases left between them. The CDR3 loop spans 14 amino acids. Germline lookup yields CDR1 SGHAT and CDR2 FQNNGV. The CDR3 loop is CASSLDEGSTEAFF. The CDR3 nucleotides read TGTGCCAGCAGCTTAGACGAAGGGAGCACTGAAGCTTTCTTT.

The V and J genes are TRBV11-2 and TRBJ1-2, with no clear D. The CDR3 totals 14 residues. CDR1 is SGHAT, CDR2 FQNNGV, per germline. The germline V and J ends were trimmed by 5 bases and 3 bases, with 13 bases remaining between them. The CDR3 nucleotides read TGTGCCAGCAGCCCGGGAGTCGCGCACTATGGCTACACCTTC. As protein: CASSPGVAHYGYTF.

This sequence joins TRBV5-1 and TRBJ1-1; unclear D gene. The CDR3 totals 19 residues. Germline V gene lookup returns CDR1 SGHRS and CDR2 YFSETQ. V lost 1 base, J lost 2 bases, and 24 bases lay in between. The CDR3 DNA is TGCGCCAGCAGCTTGCCCTACAGTCGGGGAAGACTTGGTAACACTGAAGCTTTCTTT. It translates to CASSLPYSRGRLGNTEAFF.

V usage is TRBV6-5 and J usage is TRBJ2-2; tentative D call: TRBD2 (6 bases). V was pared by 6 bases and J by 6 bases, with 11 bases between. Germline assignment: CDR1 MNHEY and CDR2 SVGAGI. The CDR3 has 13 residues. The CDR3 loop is CASRRRESGELFF. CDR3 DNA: TGTGCCAGCAGAAGGAGGGAGTCCGGGGAGCTGTTTTTT.

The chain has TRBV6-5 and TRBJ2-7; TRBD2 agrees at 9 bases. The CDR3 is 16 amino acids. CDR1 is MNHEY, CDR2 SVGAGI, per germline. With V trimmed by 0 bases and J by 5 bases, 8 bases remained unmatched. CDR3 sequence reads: CASSYSAGGPGHEQYF. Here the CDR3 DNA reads TGTGCCAGCAGTTACTCCGCGGGAGGGCCTGGGCACGAGCAGTACTTC.

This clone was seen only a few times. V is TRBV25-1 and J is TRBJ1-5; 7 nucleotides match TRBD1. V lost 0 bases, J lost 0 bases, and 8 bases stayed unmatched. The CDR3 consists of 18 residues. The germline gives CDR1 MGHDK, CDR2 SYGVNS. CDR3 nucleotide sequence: TGTGCCAGCAGTGAATACGACAGGGTCGGACATAGCAATCAGCCCCAGCATTTT. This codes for CASSEYDRVGHSNQPQHF.